This T cell receptor beta chain was found in a study of blood T cell repertoires in COVID-19. The wider study: Sample material is recorded as cDNA or gDNA derived from T cells, B-cell-depleted T cells, or PBMCs.

Seattle's cohort entered during active infection and was followed longitudinally. Trimming stripped 5 bases from V and 4 bases from J, with 9 bases between. CDR3 length: 12 amino acids. Germline V gene sequence: CDR1 MDHEN, CDR2 SYDVKM. In its sample, this clone was seen once. Original methodology: The assay estimated nucleated cells by amplifying reference gene primers. The data were produced by immunoSEQ multiplex PCR, yet TCRdb's version contains in-frame clones alone and is incomplete. Clone size and the V and J calls come from that table; the DNA yielded D and trimming. This table has 100,000 to 150,000 clones, approximately 81% appearing once.

The origin of this receptor is a man older than 75 with COVID-19, enrolled during active disease. The sequenced sample was peripheral blood. The V gene is TRBV28, the J gene TRBJ2-7, with D unclear. CDR3 bases: TGTGCCAGCAGTCCAACATATTACGAGCAGTACTTC. This codes for CASSPTYYEQYF.